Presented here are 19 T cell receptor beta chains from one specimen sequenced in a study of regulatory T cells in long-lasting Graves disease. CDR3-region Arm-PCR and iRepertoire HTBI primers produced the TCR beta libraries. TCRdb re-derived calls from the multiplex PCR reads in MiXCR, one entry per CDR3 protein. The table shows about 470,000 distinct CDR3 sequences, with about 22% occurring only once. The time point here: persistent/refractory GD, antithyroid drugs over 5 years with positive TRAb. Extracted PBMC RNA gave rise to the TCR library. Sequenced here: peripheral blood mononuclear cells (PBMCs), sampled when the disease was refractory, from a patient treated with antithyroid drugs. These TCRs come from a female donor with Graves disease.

CDR3 sequence (DNA): TGTGCCAGCAGCCAAGACCGGGGACAGGGTCGGGCTTTCTTT. Encoded protein: CASSQDRGQGRAFF. V gene TRBV14 combines with J gene TRBJ1-1; TRBD1 matches at 9 bases. The CDR3 runs 14 residues. V gave up 0 bases and J gave up 11 bases; unmatched junction bases: 7. Germline CDR1 SGHDN, CDR2 FVKESK.

The CDR3 DNA sequence: TGCAGCGTTGTCGGGGCCGCCCAAGAGACCCAGTACTTC. Protein sequence: CSVVGAAQETQYF. The genes are TRBV29-1 and TRBJ2-5, with D possibly being TRBD1 or TRBD2 (5 bases each). Germline loops: CDR1 SQVTM, CDR2 ANQGSEA. This CDR3 spans 13 amino acids. V lost 4 bases to trimming and J lost 1 base, with 10 bases between them.

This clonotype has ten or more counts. Here the CDR3 DNA reads TGTGCCAGCAGCCTACAGGGTTCGAGAGGAACTGAAGCTTTCTTT. Protein sequence: CASSLQGSRGTEAFF. The rearrangement uses TRBV11-2 and TRBJ1-1; possible D gene TRBD1, 6 bases. V lost 5 bases to trimming and J lost 5 bases, with 18 bases between them. The CDR3 extends over 15 amino acids. The germline V gene has CDR1 SGHAT and CDR2 FQNNGV.

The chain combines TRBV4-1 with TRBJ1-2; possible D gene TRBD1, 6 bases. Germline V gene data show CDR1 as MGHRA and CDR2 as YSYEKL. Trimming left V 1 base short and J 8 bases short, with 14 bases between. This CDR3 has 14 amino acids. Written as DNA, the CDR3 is TGCGCCAGCAGCCAAGTCGGCCGGGGGCAAGGCTACACCTTC. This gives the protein CASSQVGRGQGYTF.

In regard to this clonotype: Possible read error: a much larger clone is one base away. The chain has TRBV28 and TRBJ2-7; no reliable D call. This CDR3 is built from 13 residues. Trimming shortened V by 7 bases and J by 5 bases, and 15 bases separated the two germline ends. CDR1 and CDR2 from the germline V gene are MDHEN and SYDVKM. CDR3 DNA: TGTGCCAGCACCCAGCGAAGTAGTGACGAGCAGTACTTC. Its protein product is CASTQRSSDEQYF. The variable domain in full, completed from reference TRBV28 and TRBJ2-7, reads DVKVTQSSRYLVKRTGEKVFLECVQDMDHENMFWYRQDPGLGLRLIYFSYDVKMKEKGDIPEGYSVSREKKERFSLILESASTNQTSMYLCASTQRSSDEQYFGPGTRLTVT.

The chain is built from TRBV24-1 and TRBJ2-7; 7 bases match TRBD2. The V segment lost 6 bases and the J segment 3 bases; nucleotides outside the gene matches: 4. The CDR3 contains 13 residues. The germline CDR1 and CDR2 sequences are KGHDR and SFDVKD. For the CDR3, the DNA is TGTGCCACCAGTCCGGGGGGAGACTACGAGCAGTACTTC. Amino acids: CATSPGGDYEQYF.

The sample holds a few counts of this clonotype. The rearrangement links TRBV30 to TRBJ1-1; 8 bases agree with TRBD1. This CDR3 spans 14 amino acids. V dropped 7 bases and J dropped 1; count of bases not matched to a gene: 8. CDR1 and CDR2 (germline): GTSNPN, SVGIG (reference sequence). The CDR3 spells CAFTPGTGNTEAFF. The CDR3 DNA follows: TGTGCCTTCACTCCCGGGACAGGGAACACTGAAGCTTTCTTT.

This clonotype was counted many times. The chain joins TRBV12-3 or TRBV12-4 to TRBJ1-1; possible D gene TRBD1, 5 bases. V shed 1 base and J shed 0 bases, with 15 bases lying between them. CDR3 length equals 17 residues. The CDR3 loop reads CASSLDGRRGMNTEAFF. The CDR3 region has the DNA TGTGCCAGCAGTTTAGATGGGCGAAGGGGAATGAACACTGAAGCTTTCTTT.

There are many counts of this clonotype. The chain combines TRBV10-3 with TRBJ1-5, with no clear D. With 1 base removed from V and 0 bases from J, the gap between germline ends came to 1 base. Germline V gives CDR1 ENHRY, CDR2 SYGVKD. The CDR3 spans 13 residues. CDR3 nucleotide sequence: TGTGCCATCAGTGAGTATAGCAATCAGCCCCAGCATTTT. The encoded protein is CAISEYSNQPQHF.

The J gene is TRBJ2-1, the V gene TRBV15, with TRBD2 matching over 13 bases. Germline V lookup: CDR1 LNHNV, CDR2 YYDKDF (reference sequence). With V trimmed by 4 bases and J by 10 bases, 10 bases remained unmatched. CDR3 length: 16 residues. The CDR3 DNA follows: TGTGCCACCAGCACCCAACTAGCGGGGGGGCTTGGGGAGCAGTTCTTC. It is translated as CATSTQLAGGLGEQFF.

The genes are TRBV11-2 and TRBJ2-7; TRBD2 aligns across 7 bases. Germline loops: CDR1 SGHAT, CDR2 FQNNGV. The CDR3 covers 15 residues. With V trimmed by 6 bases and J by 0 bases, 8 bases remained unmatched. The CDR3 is CASSPVGGVSYEQYF. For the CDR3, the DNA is TGTGCCAGCAGTCCAGTGGGGGGGGTCTCCTACGAGCAGTACTTC.

The CDR3 loop is CASSVGDSGQTYEQYF. CDR3 coding DNA: TGTGCCAGCAGCGTAGGCGACTCGGGGCAAACCTACGAGCAGTACTTC. The chain recombines TRBV9 with TRBJ2-7; D might be TRBD1 or TRBD2, each matching 5 bases. Trimming took off 0 bases at V and 2 bases at J, with 15 bases between the two ends. This CDR3 comprises 16 residues. Germline loops: CDR1 SGDLS, CDR2 YYNGEE.

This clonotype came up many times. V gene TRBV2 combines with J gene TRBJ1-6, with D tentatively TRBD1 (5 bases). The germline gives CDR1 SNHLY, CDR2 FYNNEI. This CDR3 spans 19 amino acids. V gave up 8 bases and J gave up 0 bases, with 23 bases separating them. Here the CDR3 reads CASLSRRGTESSYNSPLHF. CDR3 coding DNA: TGTGCCAGCCTATCAAGGAGAGGGACCGAGAGCTCCTATAATTCACCCCTCCACTTT.

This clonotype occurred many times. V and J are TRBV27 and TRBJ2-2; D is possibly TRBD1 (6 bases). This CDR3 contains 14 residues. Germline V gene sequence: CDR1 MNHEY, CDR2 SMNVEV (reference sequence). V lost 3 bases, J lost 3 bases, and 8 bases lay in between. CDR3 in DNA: TGTGCCAGCAGTTTTTCAGGGGACACCGGGGAGCTGTTTTTT. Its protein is CASSFSGDTGELFF.

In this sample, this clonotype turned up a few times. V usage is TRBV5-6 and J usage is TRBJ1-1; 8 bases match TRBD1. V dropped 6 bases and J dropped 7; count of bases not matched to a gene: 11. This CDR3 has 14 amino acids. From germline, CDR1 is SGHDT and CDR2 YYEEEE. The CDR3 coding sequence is TGTGCCAGCATTGGACAGGGAAGAATCGATGAAGCTTTCTTT. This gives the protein CASIGQGRIDEAFF.

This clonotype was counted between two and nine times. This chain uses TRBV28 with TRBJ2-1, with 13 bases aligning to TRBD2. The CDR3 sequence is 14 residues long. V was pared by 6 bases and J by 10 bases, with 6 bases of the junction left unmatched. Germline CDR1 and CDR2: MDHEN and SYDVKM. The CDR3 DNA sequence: TGTGCCAGCAGACCCACTAGCGGGAGGGTAGAGCAGTTCTTC. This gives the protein CASRPTSGRVEQFF.

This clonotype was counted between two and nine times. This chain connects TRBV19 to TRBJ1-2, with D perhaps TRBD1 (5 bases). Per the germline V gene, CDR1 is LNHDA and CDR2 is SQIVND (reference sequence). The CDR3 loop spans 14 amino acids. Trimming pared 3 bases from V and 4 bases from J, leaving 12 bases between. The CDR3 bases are TGTGCCAGTAGTATTTGGGGGTTCACCTATGGCTACACCTTC. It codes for CASSIWGFTYGYTF.

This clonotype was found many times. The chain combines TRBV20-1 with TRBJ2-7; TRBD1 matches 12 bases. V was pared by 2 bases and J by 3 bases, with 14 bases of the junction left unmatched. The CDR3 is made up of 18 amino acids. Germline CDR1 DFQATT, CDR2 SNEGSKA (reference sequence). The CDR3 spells CSARLIPGQGAVFYEQYF. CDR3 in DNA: TGCAGTGCTAGACTTATCCCGGGACAGGGGGCCGTTTTCTACGAGCAGTACTTC.

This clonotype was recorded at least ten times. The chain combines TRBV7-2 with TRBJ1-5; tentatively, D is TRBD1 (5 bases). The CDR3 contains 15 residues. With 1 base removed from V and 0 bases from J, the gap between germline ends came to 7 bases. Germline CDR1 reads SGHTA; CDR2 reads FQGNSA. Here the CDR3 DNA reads TGTGCCAGCAGCTTAGTTGACAGTAGCAATCAGCCCCAGCATTTT. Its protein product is CASSLVDSSNQPQHF.